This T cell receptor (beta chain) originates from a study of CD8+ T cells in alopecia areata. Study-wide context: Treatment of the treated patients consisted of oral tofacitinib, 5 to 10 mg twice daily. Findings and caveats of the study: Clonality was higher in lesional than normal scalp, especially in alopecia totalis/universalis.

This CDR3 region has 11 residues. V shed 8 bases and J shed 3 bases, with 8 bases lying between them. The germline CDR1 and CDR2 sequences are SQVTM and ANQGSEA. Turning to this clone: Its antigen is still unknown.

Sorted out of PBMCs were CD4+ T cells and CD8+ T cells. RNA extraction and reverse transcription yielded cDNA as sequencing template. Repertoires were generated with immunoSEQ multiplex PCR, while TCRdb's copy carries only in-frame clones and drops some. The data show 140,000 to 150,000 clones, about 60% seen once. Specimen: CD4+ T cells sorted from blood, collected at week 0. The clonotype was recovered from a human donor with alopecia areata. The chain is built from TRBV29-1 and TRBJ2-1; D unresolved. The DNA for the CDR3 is TGCAGCACCTCCAGCTACAATGAGCAGTTCTTC. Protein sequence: CSTSSYNEQFF.